This TCR beta chain was captured by sequencing in a study of cytomegalovirus exposure and HLA in healthy donors. The PCR ran on 60 Vbeta and 13 Jbeta primers. Repertoires were generated with immunoSEQ multiplex PCR, while TCRdb's copy carries only in-frame clones and drops some. The data contain some 170,000 clones, roughly 80% of them singletons. The CDR3 consists of 15 residues. The V end was cut by 0 bases, the J end by 1 base, with 9 bases between. Germline V gives CDR1 SNHLY, CDR2 FYNNEI. General study points: The productive fraction for most TCR beta V segments was about 90% or about 30% in an earlier analysis.

This clone was seen a few times. The target antigen is unknown. The sample contains more than one DNA sequence encoding this CDR3. The sequencing input was PBMCs. The sequence was collected from a man aged 35 to 55 in good health and CMV-seronegative. The chain recombines TRBV2 with TRBJ1-1; weak D call: TRBD1 (6 bases). CDR3 nucleotides: TGTGCCAGCAGTGAAGCTACAGGGAGGAACACTGAAGCTTTCTTT. Protein: CASSEATGRNTEAFF.